These 25 T cell receptor beta chains originate from one sample sequenced in a study of beta chain features in type 1 diabetes. The entirety of the isolated RNA underwent reverse transcription, so expressed TCRB transcripts were sequenced. Clones were read by immunoSEQ multiplex PCR, and TCRdb kept only the in-frame ones, dropping some. The table records roughly 500,000 clones, approximately 30% of them present only once. Sequenced sample: naive CD4+ T cells from blood. Receptor source: a man in his late teens or twenties in good health.

The gene calls are TRBV28 and TRBJ2-1; 14 bases fit TRBD2. Trimming cost V 3 bases and J 7 bases; bases outside gene matches: 2. The CDR3 spans 15 residues. CDR1 MDHEN and CDR2 SYDVKM come from the germline V gene. Here the CDR3 DNA reads TGTGCCAGCAGTTTTGGGACTAGCGGGAGTAATGAGCAGTTCTTC. It specifies CASSFGTSGSNEQFF.

The sample holds a few counts of this clone. The chain employs TRBV30 and TRBJ2-7; D is unclear. V shed 2 bases and J shed 0 bases, with 8 bases lying between them. Germline V gene data show CDR1 as GTSNPN and CDR2 as SVGIG (reference sequence). CDR3 size: 13 residues. CDR3 coding DNA: TGTGCCTGGAGTTTCGGATTCTCCTACGAGCAGTACTTC. Amino acid sequence: CAWSFGFSYEQYF.

This clone was picked up a small number of times. The chain links TRBV4-3 to TRBJ2-5, with 10 bases that match TRBD1. The germline gives CDR1 LGHNA, CDR2 YSLEER. Losses at the gene ends were 0 bases for V and 7 bases for J; bases not matched to a gene: 5. The length of the CDR3 is 15 residues. CDR3 bases: TGCGCCAGCAGCCAAGATTCCGGGACAGGGGTGACCCAGTACTTC. Protein sequence: CASSQDSGTGVTQYF.

In its sample, this clone was seen a few times. The chain uses TRBV6-1 and TRBJ2-1; TRBD2 matches at 11 bases. V trimming: 2 bases; J trimming: 6 bases; junction bases outside the gene matches: 3. Germline V gene data show CDR1 as MNHNS and CDR2 as SASEGT. The CDR3 contains 15 residues. Written as DNA, the CDR3 is TGTGCCAGCAGTGAAACTAGCGGGAGTTTCAATGAGCAGTTCTTC. This gives the protein CASSETSGSFNEQFF.

A few counts support this clone. The chain joins TRBV5-1 to TRBJ2-3, with D possibly called TRBD1 or TRBD2 (5 bases each). Germline assignment: CDR1 SGHRS and CDR2 YFSETQ. The CDR3 is made up of 14 amino acids. V lost 0 bases to trimming and J lost 1 base, with 6 bases between them. The CDR3 coding sequence is TGCGCCAGCAGCTTGGGAGGGGGCACAGATACGCAGTATTTT. This gives the protein CASSLGGGTDTQYF.

The V gene is TRBV29-1, the J gene TRBJ2-6, with D maybe TRBD2 (6 bases). V was shortened by 1 base and J by 0 bases, with 7 bases between the two germline ends. Germline V gives CDR1 SQVTM, CDR2 ANQGSEA. This CDR3 has 15 residues. The CDR3 region is CSVEGRGSGANVLTF. The CDR3 DNA is TGCAGCGTTGAAGGGCGGGGCTCTGGGGCCAACGTCCTGACTTTC.

The V and J genes are TRBV7-8 and TRBJ2-5; TRBD1 agrees at 7 bases. J was trimmed by 1 base and V by 4 bases; bases with no gene match: 3. This CDR3 is built from 14 residues. Germline V lookup: CDR1 SGHVS, CDR2 FQNEAQ. CDR3 sequence (DNA): TGTGCCAGCAGCTCCAGACAGGGCCAAGAGACCCAGTACTTC. Translated, it gives CASSSRQGQETQYF.

V gene TRBV10-3 combines with J gene TRBJ2-7; D unclear. The germline V gene encodes CDR1 ENHRY and CDR2 SYGVKD. This CDR3 spans 13 amino acids. V was clipped by 0 bases and J by 9 bases, with 12 bases between them. As DNA, the CDR3 is TGTGCCATCAGTGAGTCCGGCAAGCCTGGGCAGTACTTC. Amino acids: CAISESGKPGQYF.

This clone has a handful of counts. The chain links TRBV6-5 to TRBJ2-1; no reliable D call. V lost 5 bases and J lost 8, with 16 bases in between. Germline CDR1 is MNHEY and CDR2 is SVGAGI. This CDR3 is built from 14 residues. The chain's CDR3 is CASSALGQYDEQFF. In DNA form, the CDR3 reads TGTGCCAGCAGTGCCCTCGGGCAGTACGATGAGCAGTTCTTC.

The V and J genes are TRBV29-1 and TRBJ2-3, with 11 nucleotides matching TRBD2. The CDR3 is 15 amino acids. After removal of 8 bases from V and 4 bases from J, the junction contained 11 bases not matched to a gene. Germline assignment: CDR1 SQVTM and CDR2 ANQGSEA. The DNA for the CDR3 is TGCAGCCCGCTTCCTCTAGCGGGAGGTGCAGATACGCAGTATTTT. This codes for CSPLPLAGGADTQYF.

The rearrangement uses TRBV30 and TRBJ1-1; no definite D call. This CDR3 contains 13 residues. CDR1 is GTSNPN and CDR2 is SVGIG in the germline V gene (reference sequence). The V end was cut by 5 bases, the J end by 0 bases, with 10 bases between. DNA of the CDR3: TGTGCCTGGGACGGGATGATGAACACTGAAGCTTTCTTT. This gives the protein CAWDGMMNTEAFF.

This chain links TRBV18 with TRBJ2-1; 8 nucleotides match TRBD2. The CDR3 has 16 residues. Germline V gene sequence: CDR1 KGHSH, CDR2 LQKENI. V lost 0 bases, J lost 6 bases, and 7 bases stayed unmatched. The CDR3 coding sequence is TGTGCCAGCTCACCACCAGGTGCGGGAGGTCTCAATGAGCAGTTCTTC. Its translation is CASSPPGAGGLNEQFF.

This chain uses TRBV30 with TRBJ2-3, with D hard to call. This CDR3 has 12 amino acids. Trimming pared 1 base from V and 5 bases from J, leaving 7 bases between. CDR1 is GTSNPN, CDR2 SVGIG, per germline (reference sequence). Here the CDR3 DNA reads TGTGCCTGGAGTGGGGGTCTAGATACGCAGTATTTT. This sequence encodes CAWSGGLDTQYF.

The chain uses TRBV6-6 and TRBJ2-5; 7 bases agree with TRBD2. J was trimmed by 3 bases and V by 6 bases; bases with no gene match: 7. The CDR3 contains 14 residues. The germline gives CDR1 MNHNY, CDR2 SVGAGI (reference sequence). DNA of the CDR3: TGTGCCAGCAGACCGGCCGGGGGGAAAGAGACCCAGTACTTC. It yields the protein CASRPAGGKETQYF.

This clone was found a few times. V gene TRBV6-6 combines with J gene TRBJ2-1; the D is unclear. This CDR3 has 13 residues. The V gene lost 6 bases and the J gene lost 6 bases, with 12 bases spanning the gap. Germline V CDR1 and CDR2: MNHNY, SVGAGI (reference sequence). The CDR3 loop reads CASSPGPANEQFF. DNA for the CDR3: TGTGCCAGCAGCCCCGGACCAGCCAATGAGCAGTTCTTC.

This clone was seen a few times. Other nucleotide sequences in the sample specify the same CDR3. The J gene is TRBJ2-5, the V gene TRBV6-6, with a possible D match to TRBD1 (6 bases). The germline V and J ends were trimmed by 2 bases and 5 bases, with 6 bases remaining between them. Germline CDR1 and CDR2: MNHNY and SVGAGI (reference sequence). The CDR3 covers 12 residues. The CDR3 DNA reads as TGTGCCAGCAGTTACGGGGGCGAGACCCAGTACTTC. Translated, it gives CASSYGGETQYF.

A few counts support this clone. This chain joins TRBV7-2 and TRBJ1-2, with no clear D. Germline CDR1 reads SGHTA; CDR2 reads FQGNSA. With 1 base removed from V and 3 bases from J, the gap between germline ends came to 9 bases. The CDR3 totals 14 residues. CDR3 sequence: CASSLVGGDYGYTF. CDR3 nucleotide sequence: TGTGCCAGCAGCTTAGTGGGCGGTGACTATGGCTACACCTTC. Complete variable domain (other parts from reference TRBV7-2 and TRBJ1-2): GAGVSQSPSNKVTEKGKDVELRCDPISGHTALYWYRQSLGQGLEFLIYFQGNSAPDKSGLPSDRFSAERTGGSVSTLTIQRTQQEDSAVYLCASSLVGGDYGYTFGSGTRLTVV.

This clone has just one count. This chain uses TRBV30 with TRBJ2-7, with 7 bases that match TRBD1. V was clipped by 2 bases and J by 6 bases; unmatched bases: 10. Germline V gives CDR1 GTSNPN, CDR2 SVGIG (reference sequence). The CDR3 length is 14 residues. The CDR3 DNA is TGTGCCTGGAGTCGTAGGGGGCGCTGGGGCGAGCAGTACTTC. This codes for CAWSRRGRWGEQYF.

Here the CDR3 DNA reads TGTGCCAGCAGTTGGTCGTCTGCTAACTATGGCTACACCTTC. This gives the protein CASSWSSANYGYTF. The chain has TRBV6-6 and TRBJ1-2; no firm D call. Trimming cost V 4 bases and J 0 bases, with 9 bases left between them. Germline V gene data show CDR1 as MNHNY and CDR2 as SVGAGI (reference sequence). CDR3 length: 14 residues.

The chain recombines TRBV7-9 with TRBJ1-3, with D unresolved. Trimming left V 8 bases short and J 8 bases short, with 7 bases between. Germline V CDR1 and CDR2: SEHNR, FQNEAQ (reference sequence). This CDR3 has 10 amino acids. The CDR3 DNA is TGTGCCAGCGGGCCGGACACCATATATTTT. Translation gives CASGPDTIYF.

This chain uses TRBV30 with TRBJ1-2, with 8 bases that match TRBD1. Germline-derived CDR1 and CDR2 are GTSNPN and SVGIG (reference sequence). CDR3 size: 15 residues. Unmatched junction bases numbered 9, after V lost 2 bases and J lost 4 bases. The CDR3 spells CAWSPSGGGGYGYTF. In DNA, the CDR3 is TGTGCCTGGAGTCCTTCAGGGGGCGGAGGCTATGGCTACACCTTC.

In its sample, this clone was seen a few times. The chain couples TRBV29-1 to TRBJ2-3, with 8 bases lining up with TRBD1. Germline loops: CDR1 SQVTM, CDR2 ANQGSEA. The CDR3 extends over 16 amino acids. V shed 2 bases, J shed 4 bases, and the junction held 11 bases outside the gene matches. The chain's CDR3 is CSVEKTGGFTADTQYF. CDR3 in DNA: TGCAGCGTTGAAAAAACAGGGGGATTTACGGCAGATACGCAGTATTTT.

The J gene is TRBJ1-5, the V gene TRBV27; D is unresolved. Germline assignment: CDR1 MNHEY and CDR2 SMNVEV (reference sequence). This CDR3 contains 13 residues. The ends were cut back, 4 bases at V and 6 bases at J, with 10 bases in the middle. The CDR3 protein is CASSSQIRQPQHF. The DNA for the CDR3 is TGTGCCAGCAGTTCACAGATTCGTCAGCCCCAGCATTTT.

The chain is built from TRBV14 and TRBJ1-1; D ambiguous. The CDR3 is made up of 15 amino acids. Germline V gene sequence: CDR1 SGHDN, CDR2 FVKESK. V was clipped by 3 bases and J by 1 base, with 12 bases between them. The CDR3 spells CASSQWPRGNTEAFF. The CDR3 DNA sequence: TGTGCCAGCAGCCAGTGGCCGCGGGGGAACACTGAAGCTTTCTTT.

The V gene is TRBV4-2, the J gene TRBJ2-1; the match to TRBD2 covers 12 bases. Unmatched junction bases numbered 9, after V lost 4 bases and J lost 8 bases. CDR1 and CDR2 (germline): LGHNA, YNFKEQ. This CDR3 is built from 16 residues. The DNA for the CDR3 is TGTGCCAGCAGCCCCAGGACTAGCGGGATCCGGGATGAGCAGTTCTTC. It is translated as CASSPRTSGIRDEQFF.